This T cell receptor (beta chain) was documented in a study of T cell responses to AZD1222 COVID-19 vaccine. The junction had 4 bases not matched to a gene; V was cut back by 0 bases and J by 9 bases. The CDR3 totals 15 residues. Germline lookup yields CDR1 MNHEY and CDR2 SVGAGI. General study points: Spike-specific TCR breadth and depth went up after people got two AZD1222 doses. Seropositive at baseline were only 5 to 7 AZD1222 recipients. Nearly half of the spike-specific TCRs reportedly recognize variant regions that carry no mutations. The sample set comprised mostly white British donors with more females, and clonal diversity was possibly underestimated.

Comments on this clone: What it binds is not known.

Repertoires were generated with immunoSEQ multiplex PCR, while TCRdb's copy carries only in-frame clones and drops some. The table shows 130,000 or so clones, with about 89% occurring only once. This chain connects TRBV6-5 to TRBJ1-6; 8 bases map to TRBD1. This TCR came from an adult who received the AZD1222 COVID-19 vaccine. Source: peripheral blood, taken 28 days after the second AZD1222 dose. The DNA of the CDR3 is TGTGCCAGCAGTTACTCGTTGGACAGGGTTTCACCCCTCCACTTT. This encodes CASSYSLDRVSPLHF.